One T cell receptor beta chain is described in this entry. The data originate from a study of blood T cell repertoires in COVID-19. As for the study in general: Both acute and convalescent COVID-19 samples were obtained from the United States, Italy and Spain. From T cells, B-cell-depleted T cells, or PBMCs came the material, which was cDNA or gDNA.

In the authors' workflow: For nucleated cells, counts were estimated from reference gene primer amplification. Here immunoSEQ multiplex PCR was the method, and the copy in TCRdb shows in-frame clones only, minus some. The V and J calls and clone size were taken over from that table, and D and trimming were inferred from the DNA. The sample carries about 230,000 clones, roughly 80% recorded once. Between the trimmed V and J ends, which lost 5 bases and 7 bases, there was a span of 18 bases. The CDR3 covers 15 residues. Per germline, CDR1 MDHEN and CDR2 SYDVKM. This TCR came from a woman in her seventies with active or convalescent COVID-19. This chain uses TRBV28 with TRBJ1-5, with D maybe TRBD1 (6 bases). Input material: peripheral blood. The CDR3 nucleotides are TGTGCCAGCAGTCTGGACAGCGCCATCGGGCAGCCCCAGCATTTT. Protein: CASSLDSAIGQPQHF.